One sample yielded the 25 T cell receptor beta chains listed below, sequenced in a study of shared clonotypes between healthy human individuals. Method: immunoSEQ multiplex PCR; TCRdb's copy keeps in-frame clones and lacks some. Here the sample spans around 1.1 million clones, around 78% being singletons. The specimen sequenced was memory CD4+ T cells from PBMCs. Specified subset: CD45RA-negative fraction. All receptors come from a man younger than 35 in good health. Some clones in this sample may be carry-over from other donors' samples.

The table lists this clone with a count of one. Being one base from a much bigger clone, this may be a read error. The genes are TRBV7-2 and TRBJ2-7; D uncertain. Germline-derived CDR1 and CDR2 are SGHTA and FQGNSA. The CDR3 has 12 amino acids. Trimming removed 5 bases from V and 0 bases from J, with 5 bases in between. This CDR3 is CASSIDSYEQYF. The CDR3 coding sequence is TGTGCCAGCAGCATAGACTCCTACGAGCAGTACTTC.

This clone was counted once. This rearrangement joins TRBV7-9 to TRBJ2-3; TRBD2 matches 8 bases. The V gene's germline CDR1 is SEHNR and CDR2 FQNEAQ (reference sequence). This CDR3 is built from 15 residues. J gave up 1 base and V 6 bases, and 6 bases lay outside the gene matches. The CDR3, as DNA: TGTGCCAGCAGTAACGTAGCGGGACGCACAGATACGCAGTATTTT. Residues: CASSNVAGRTDTQYF.

The chain carries TRBV29-1 and TRBJ2-2; 7 nucleotides agree with TRBD1. This CDR3 is built from 17 residues. V lost 5 bases, J lost 3 bases, and 15 bases stayed unmatched. Germline lookup yields CDR1 SQVTM and CDR2 ANQGSEA. The CDR3 region is CSVQPKGGEWYTGELFF. CDR3 in DNA: TGCAGCGTTCAACCGAAAGGGGGCGAGTGGTACACCGGGGAGCTGTTTTTT.

V gene TRBV4-3 combines with J gene TRBJ1-4; 8 bases align to TRBD1. The CDR3 spans 16 residues. Trimming removed 3 bases from V and 8 bases from J; junction bases left unmatched: 11. Germline values: CDR1 LGHNA, CDR2 YSLEER. Here the CDR3 reads CASSQNARTGKEKLFF. The CDR3 DNA sequence: TGCGCCAGCAGCCAGAACGCAAGGACAGGGAAGGAAAAACTGTTTTTT.

Note on this clone: Other DNA sequences in this sample translate to the same CDR3. The rearrangement uses TRBV7-2 and TRBJ1-5, with 9 nucleotides matching TRBD1. Per the germline V gene, CDR1 is SGHTA and CDR2 is FQGNSA. V shed 5 bases and J 7 bases; nucleotides not matched to a gene: 3. The CDR3 is 13 residues long. CDR3 DNA sequence: TGTGCCAGCAGCCTGGACAGGGGACAGCCCCAGCATTTT. As protein: CASSLDRGQPQHF.

The genes are TRBV5-1 and TRBJ1-1; 9 bases are a match to TRBD1. Germline CDR1 and CDR2: SGHRS and YFSETQ. J was trimmed by 1 base and V by 0 bases; bases with no gene match: 10. The CDR3 is 18 residues long. The CDR3 sequence is CASSLASWDRVRNTEAFF. CDR3 bases: TGCGCCAGCAGCTTGGCATCGTGGGACAGGGTAAGGAACACTGAAGCTTTCTTT.

The sample holds a few counts of this clone. A much larger clone differs by one base, so this may be a read error. Other DNA sequences in the same sample also yield this CDR3. The chain has TRBV2 and TRBJ2-7; D ambiguous. The CDR3 has 11 amino acids. V was trimmed by 5 bases and J by 1 base, leaving 3 bases between them. Germline V gene lookup returns CDR1 SNHLY and CDR2 FYNNEI. The CDR3 DNA follows: TGTGCCAGCAGTAAATCCTACGAGCAGTACTTC. Encoded protein: CASSKSYEQYF. Supplemented by reference TRBV2 and TRBJ2-7, the full variable domain reads EPEVTQTPSHQVTQMGQEVILRCVPISNHLYFYWYRQILGQKVEFLVSFYNNEISEKSEIFDDQFSVERPDGSNFTLKIRSTKLEDSAMYFCASSKSYEQYFGPGTRLTVT.

The chain employs TRBV5-6 and TRBJ2-7, with D perhaps TRBD1 (5 bases). This CDR3 has 15 residues. The V and J ends lost 4 bases and 7 bases respectively, with 21 bases between them. The germline V gene encodes CDR1 SGHDT and CDR2 YYEEEE. The CDR3 region has the DNA TGTGCCAGCAGCCTTCTCGGACGGACAAACCAAGAGCAGTACTTC. This translates into CASSLLGRTNQEQYF.

The V and J genes are TRBV10-3 and TRBJ2-1; D might be TRBD1 (6 bases). The CDR3 length is 14 residues. CDR1 is ENHRY and CDR2 is SYGVKD in the germline V gene. V lost 10 bases and J 5 bases, leaving 18 bases between the germline ends. CDR3 sequence (DNA): TGTGCCACTCATACAGGGACGGAGAACAATGAGCAGTTCTTC. Encoded protein: CATHTGTENNEQFF.

In the case of this clone: One end of the junction is discordant with germline, which a read error may explain. The gene calls are TRBV18 and TRBJ1-1, with 9 bases matching TRBD1. CDR3 length: 13 residues. CDR1 is KGHSH and CDR2 is LQKENI in the germline V gene. The CDR3 DNA sequence: TGTGCCAGCTCACCTAGGGGACAGGGTGAACCTTTCTTT. This codes for CASSPRGQGEPFF.

The chain links TRBV5-1 to TRBJ2-5; 7 bases fit TRBD1. Germline CDR1 SGHRS, CDR2 YFSETQ. Trimming cost V 7 bases and J 1 base; bases outside gene matches: 4. CDR3 length: 13 residues. This chain's CDR3 is CASRQGSQETQYF. The CDR3 bases are TGCGCCAGCCGACAGGGCTCCCAAGAGACCCAGTACTTC.

This clone was recorded a few times. The V call is TRBV9, the J call TRBJ1-1; D is unclear. This CDR3 is 14 amino acids long. The germline CDR1 and CDR2 sequences are SGDLS and YYNGEE. Between the trimmed V and J ends, which lost 3 bases and 0 bases, there was a span of 9 bases. The CDR3 nucleotides are TGTGCCAGCAGCGCCAAGCTTATGAACACTGAAGCTTTCTTT. Its protein is CASSAKLMNTEAFF.

The chain carries TRBV5-1 and TRBJ1-5; D is unclear. CDR1 and CDR2 (germline): SGHRS, YFSETQ. V lost 0 bases, J lost 6 bases, and 7 bases lay in between. The CDR3 consists of 13 residues. The CDR3 is CASSLARGQPQHF. CDR3 sequence (DNA): TGCGCCAGCAGCTTGGCGAGAGGTCAGCCCCAGCATTTT.

This chain joins TRBV12-5 and TRBJ1-2; unclear D gene. V shed 1 base and J shed 4 bases, with 10 bases lying between them. Germline values: CDR1 LGHNT, CDR2 FRNRAP. The CDR3 length is 14 residues. CDR3 amino acids: CASGLEETSYGYTF. CDR3 coding DNA: TGTGCTAGTGGTTTGGAAGAGACGAGCTATGGCTACACCTTC.

The V call is TRBV29-1, the J call TRBJ2-5, with D perhaps matching TRBD1 (6 bases). The germline V and J ends were trimmed by 4 bases and 0 bases, with 15 bases remaining between them. Germline V gene data show CDR1 as SQVTM and CDR2 as ANQGSEA. CDR3 length: 15 amino acids. The CDR3 loop reads CSVVEFGDNQETQYF. CDR3 coding DNA: TGCAGCGTTGTAGAGTTCGGGGACAACCAAGAGACCCAGTACTTC.

J is TRBJ2-3 and V is TRBV5-1; the D gene is possibly TRBD2 (6 bases). The CDR3 is 16 residues long. V lost 3 bases and J lost 2, with 16 bases in between. Germline assignment: CDR1 SGHRS and CDR2 YFSETQ. In nucleotides, the CDR3 is TGCGCCAGCAGCTATACTCCGGGGGTGGTCACAGATACGCAGTATTTT. This codes for CASSYTPGVVTDTQYF.

V is TRBV28 and J is TRBJ2-2, with 7 bases matching TRBD2. The CDR3 length is 15 residues. V shed 3 bases, J shed 4 bases, and the junction held 5 bases outside the gene matches. Germline V lookup: CDR1 MDHEN, CDR2 SYDVKM. The CDR3 sequence is CASSLGGVGTGELFF. For the CDR3, the DNA is TGTGCCAGCAGTTTGGGAGGGGTGGGCACCGGGGAGCTGTTTTTT.

This clone was counted a single time. This chain uses TRBV7-2 with TRBJ1-2, with a tentative D call TRBD1 (6 bases). The germline V gene has CDR1 SGHTA and CDR2 FQGNSA. The CDR3 has 16 amino acids. V dropped 5 bases and J dropped 5 bases, with 21 bases sitting between them. The CDR3 DNA reads TGTGCCAGCAGCCCAGATCGGGGGGCCGGTCGTTATGGCTACACCTTC. Amino acid sequence: CASSPDRGAGRYGYTF. Based on the CDR3 plus reference TRBV7-2 and TRBJ1-2, the full variable domain is GAGVSQSPSNKVTEKGKDVELRCDPISGHTALYWYRQSLGQGLEFLIYFQGNSAPDKSGLPSDRFSAERTGGSVSTLTIQRTQQEDSAVYLCASSPDRGAGRYGYTFGSGTRLTVV.

J is TRBJ1-4 and V is TRBV7-3; D may be TRBD1 (6 bases). The CDR3 consists of 13 residues. CDR1 is SGHTA, CDR2 FQGTGA, per germline. V was cut by 4 bases and J by 8 bases, with 11 bases left in between. In nucleotides, the CDR3 is TGTGCCAGCAGCTCAATCCAGGGGGAAAAACTGTTTTTT. This encodes CASSSIQGEKLFF.

This chain uses TRBV6-5 with TRBJ2-2; 12 bases map to TRBD2. CDR1 is MNHEY, CDR2 SVGAGI, per germline. This CDR3 has 15 residues. Germline trimming cut 5 bases from V and 4 bases from J; bases unmatched to any gene: 2. The CDR3 is CASSRGLAGTGELFF. CDR3 DNA: TGTGCCAGCAGTCGGGGACTAGCGGGCACCGGGGAGCTGTTTTTT.

This clone has more than one count but fewer than ten. The CDR3: CASSLNRGTTYEQYF. The CDR3 coding sequence is TGTGCCAGCAGTTTGAATCGGGGGACAACCTACGAGCAGTACTTC. The chain is built from TRBV7-2 and TRBJ2-7; D could derive from TRBD1 or TRBD2 (6 bases each). From germline, CDR1 is SGHTA and CDR2 FQGNSA. The V end lost 6 bases, the J end lost 2 bases, and 17 bases lay between the germline ends. The CDR3 is 15 amino acids.

This rearrangement joins TRBV5-1 to TRBJ2-3; 10 bases map to TRBD1. The CDR3 consists of 15 residues. Germline CDR1 reads SGHRS; CDR2 reads YFSETQ. The V gene end was trimmed by 0 bases and the J gene end by 4 bases; junction bases not matched to a gene: 2. The CDR3 is CASSLGGTGADTQYF. CDR3 bases: TGCGCCAGCAGCTTGGGAGGGACAGGGGCAGATACGCAGTATTTT.

The CDR3 loop reads CASSVSDGNTIYF. The CDR3 nucleotides read TGTGCCAGCAGCGTATCGGACGGAAACACCATATATTTT. The rearrangement links TRBV9 to TRBJ1-3; D unclear. Trimming took off 1 base at V and 4 bases at J, with 6 bases between the two ends. The CDR3 extends over 13 amino acids. From germline, CDR1 is SGDLS and CDR2 YYNGEE. Drawing the rest from reference TRBV9 and TRBJ1-3, the complete variable domain is DSGVTQTPKHLITATGQRVTLRCSPRSGDLSVYWYQQSLDQGLQFLIQYYNGEERAKGNILERFSAQQFPDLHSELNLSSLELGDSALYFCASSVSDGNTIYFGEGSWLTVV.

A remark on this clone: A much larger clonotype is one base distant, so this may be a read error. The gene calls are TRBV30 and TRBJ1-2; D is uncertain. CDR3 length: 13 residues. Looked up from germline, CDR1 is GTSNPN and CDR2 is SVGIG (reference sequence). V lost 4 bases and J 4 bases, leaving 13 bases between the germline ends. The CDR3 spells CAWIGSPSYGYTF. The CDR3, as DNA: TGTGCCTGGATTGGGAGTCCTAGCTATGGCTACACCTTC.

The J gene is TRBJ2-5, the V gene TRBV18, with D perhaps matching TRBD2 (5 bases). Germline lookup yields CDR1 KGHSH and CDR2 LQKENI. The CDR3 loop spans 14 amino acids. Trimming pared 3 bases from V and 5 bases from J, leaving 13 bases between. Written as DNA, the CDR3 is TGTGCCAGCTCACCTGCTGGAACGGGGGAGACCCAGTACTTC. Translation: CASSPAGTGETQYF. Supplemented by reference TRBV18 and TRBJ2-5, the full variable domain reads NAGVMQNPRHLVRRRGQEARLRCSPMKGHSHVYWYRQLPEEGLKFMVYLQKENIIDESGMPKERFSAEFPKEGPSILRIQQVVRGDSAAYFCASSPAGTGETQYFGPGTRLLVL.